This TCR beta chain emerged from a study of T cell repertoires and HLA-DP antigens. Regarding the study as a whole: No separate analysis of naive versus memory CD4+ cells was done.

Some clones are missing from TCRdb's copy, which holds only in-frame ones; the method was immunoSEQ multiplex PCR. The sample holds 85,000 to 90,000 clones, roughly 86% seen once. CD4+ T cells were isolated untouched, about 98% pure. To note about this clone: What it binds is unknown.

The CDR3 loop spans 16 amino acids. Germline assignment: CDR1 SGHDN and CDR2 FVKESK. V was pared by 4 bases and J by 0 bases, with 12 bases between. The sample was CD4+ T cells from PBMCs. This chain connects TRBV14 to TRBJ1-4; the D gene is possibly TRBD1 (5 bases). The receptor comes from a man aged 45-60 years in good health and CMV-seronegative. CDR3 coding DNA: TGTGCCAGCAGCCCAAGACAGTCCTCAACTAATGAAAAACTGTTTTTT. It codes for CASSPRQSSTNEKLFF.